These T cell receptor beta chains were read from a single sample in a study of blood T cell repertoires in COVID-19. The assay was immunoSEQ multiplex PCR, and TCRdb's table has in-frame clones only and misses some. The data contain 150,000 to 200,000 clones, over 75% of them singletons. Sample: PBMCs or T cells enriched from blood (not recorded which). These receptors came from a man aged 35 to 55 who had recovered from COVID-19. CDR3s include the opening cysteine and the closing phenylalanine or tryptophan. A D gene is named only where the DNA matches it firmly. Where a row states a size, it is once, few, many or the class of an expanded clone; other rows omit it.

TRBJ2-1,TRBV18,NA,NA,CASNLGGSSYNEQFF,TGTGCCAGCAACCTAGGAGGGAGCTCCTACAATGAGCAGTTCTTC
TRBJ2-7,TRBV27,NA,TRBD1,CASTPGQGVYEQYF,TGTGCCAGCACCCCTGGACAGGGGGTCTACGAGCAGTACTTC
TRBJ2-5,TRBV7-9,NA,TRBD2,CASSVGASGGARETQYF,TGTGCCAGCAGCGTTGGGGCTAGCGGGGGGGCCAGGGAGACCCAGTACTTC
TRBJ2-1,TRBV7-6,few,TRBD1,CASTPWGPGPTGVRDNEQFF,TGTGCCAGCACCCCCTGGGGACCCGGACCGACAGGGGTTCGGGACAATGAGCAGTTCTTC
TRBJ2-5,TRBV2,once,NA,CASSTGRETQYF,TGTGCCAGCAGCACGGGGAGGGAGACCCAGTACTTC
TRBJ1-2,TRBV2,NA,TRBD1,CASPGQLYGYTF,TGTGCCAGTCCGGGACAGCTATATGGCTACACCTTC
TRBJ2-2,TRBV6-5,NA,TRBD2,CASSYSLGGAGELFF,TGTGCCAGCAGTTACTCGTTGGGGGGGGCCGGGGAGCTGTTTTTT
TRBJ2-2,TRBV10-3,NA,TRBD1,CAIRRTGGDTGELFF,TGTGCCATCAGGAGGACAGGGGGCGACACCGGGGAGCTGTTTTTT
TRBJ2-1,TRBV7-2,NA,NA,CASSLSSVRDEQFF,TGTGCCAGCAGCTTATCTAGCGTTCGAGATGAGCAGTTCTTC
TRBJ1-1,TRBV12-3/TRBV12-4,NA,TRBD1,CASSTQGAEAFF,TGTGCCAGCAGTACCCAGGGGGCTGAAGCTTTCTTT
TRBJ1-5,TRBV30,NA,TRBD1,CAWGTGAGNQPQHF,TGTGCCTGGGGGACAGGGGCGGGCAATCAGCCCCAGCATTTT
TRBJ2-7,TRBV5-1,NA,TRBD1,CASKRRDREYEQYF,TGCGCCAGCAAGCGAAGGGACAGGGAATACGAGCAGTACTTC
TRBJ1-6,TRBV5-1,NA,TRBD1,CASSLLGGQSNSPLHF,TGCGCCAGCAGCTTACTCGGGGGACAGAGCAATTCACCCCTCCACTTT
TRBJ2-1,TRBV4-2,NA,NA,CASSPGGSESNEQFF,TGTGCCAGCAGCCCAGGGGGGAGCGAAAGCAATGAGCAGTTCTTC
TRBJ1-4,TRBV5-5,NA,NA,CASSSQQGINEKLFF,TGTGCCAGCAGCTCGCAGCAGGGGATTAATGAAAAACTGTTTTTT
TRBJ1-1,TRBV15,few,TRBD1,CATSGRRSGTVNTEAFF,TGTGCCACCAGCGGGCGCAGGTCCGGGACAGTTAACACTGAAGCTTTCTTT
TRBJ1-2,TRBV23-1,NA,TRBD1,CASSPLPQGPDGYTF,TGCGCCAGCAGTCCACTACCACAGGGGCCCGACGGCTACACCTTC
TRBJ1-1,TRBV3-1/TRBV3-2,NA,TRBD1,CASSPRDRGLNTEAFF,TGTGCCAGCAGCCCGAGGGACAGGGGGCTGAACACTGAAGCTTTCTTT
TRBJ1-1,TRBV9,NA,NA,CASSVAGEHTEAFF,TGTGCCAGCAGCGTAGCGGGGGAACACACTGAAGCTTTCTTT
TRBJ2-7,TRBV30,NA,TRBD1,CASTLGTDLYEQYF,TGTGCCTCGACCTTGGGGACAGACCTTTACGAGCAGTACTTC
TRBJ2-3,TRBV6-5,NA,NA,CASCLAPTDTQYF,TGTGCCAGCTGCCTAGCCCCCACAGATACGCAGTATTTT
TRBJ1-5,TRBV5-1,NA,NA,CASSADFNQPQHF,TGCGCCAGCAGCGCAGATTTCAATCAGCCCCAGCATTTT
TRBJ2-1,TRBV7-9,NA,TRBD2,CASSPGPSGGAGNEQFF,TGTGCCAGCAGCCCCGGGCCTAGCGGGGGGGCAGGAAATGAGCAGTTCTTC
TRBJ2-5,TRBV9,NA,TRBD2,CASSVEGRGASETQYF,TGTGCCAGCAGCGTAGAGGGGCGGGGGGCTAGCGAGACCCAGTACTTC
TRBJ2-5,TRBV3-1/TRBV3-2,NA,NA,CASTQKGSGPYF,TGTGCCAGCACCCAAAAGGGGAGCGGGCCGTACTTC
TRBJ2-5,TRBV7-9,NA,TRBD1,CASSPTPGQGKKETQYF,TGTGCCAGCAGCCCCACCCCGGGACAGGGAAAAAAAGAGACCCAGTACTTC
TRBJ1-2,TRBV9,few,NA,CASSATGATYGYTF,TGTGCCAGCAGCGCGACAGGAGCTACCTATGGCTACACCTTC
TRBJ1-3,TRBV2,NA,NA,CASSEMDTALRGNTIYF,TGTGCCAGCAGTGAAATGGACACTGCTCTGCGGGGAAACACCATATATTTT
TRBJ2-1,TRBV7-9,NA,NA,CASSLGQTEFF,TGTGCCAGCAGCCTCGGACAGACGGAGTTCTTC
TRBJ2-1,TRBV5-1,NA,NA,CASRILDWRNEQFF,TGCGCCAGCAGGATCCTAGATTGGAGAAATGAGCAGTTCTTC